The entry that follows covers one TCR beta chain sequence. The antigen is not known. This sample was taken from a study of identifying expanded T cells in peripheral blood. The assay was immunoSEQ multiplex PCR, and TCRdb's table has in-frame clones only and misses some. The table lists some 120,000 clones, 84% of them singletons. Germline CDR1 is MNHEY and CDR2 is SVGAGI. With 6 bases removed from V and 6 bases from J, the gap between germline ends came to 14 bases. The CDR3 is made up of 13 amino acids. No infections or other immune events were documented during collection. Regarding the study as a whole: Across healthy donors, higher total template counts meant significantly greater two-week count variance.

The TCR was taken from a person aged 18 to 70 in good health. Material: blood. The chain has TRBV6-5 and TRBJ1-2; D call uncertain. The CDR3 nucleotides read TGTGCCAGCAGGGGCGGATCAACGGATGGCTACACCTTC. Translation: CASRGGSTDGYTF.